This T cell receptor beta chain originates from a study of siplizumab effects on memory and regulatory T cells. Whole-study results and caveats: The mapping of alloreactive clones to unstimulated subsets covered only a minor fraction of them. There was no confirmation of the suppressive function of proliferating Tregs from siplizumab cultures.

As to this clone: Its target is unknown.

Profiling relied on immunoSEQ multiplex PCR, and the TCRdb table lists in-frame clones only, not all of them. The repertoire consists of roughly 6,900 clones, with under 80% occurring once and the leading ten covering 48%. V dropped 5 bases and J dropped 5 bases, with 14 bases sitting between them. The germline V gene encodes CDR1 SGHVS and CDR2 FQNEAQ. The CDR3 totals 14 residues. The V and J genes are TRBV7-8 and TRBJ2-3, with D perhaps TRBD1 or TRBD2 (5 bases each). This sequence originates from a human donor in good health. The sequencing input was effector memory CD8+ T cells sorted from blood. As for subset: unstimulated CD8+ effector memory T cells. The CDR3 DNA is TGTGCCAGCAGCGTGACGGGACGAAAAGATACGCAGTATTTT. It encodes CASSVTGRKDTQYF.